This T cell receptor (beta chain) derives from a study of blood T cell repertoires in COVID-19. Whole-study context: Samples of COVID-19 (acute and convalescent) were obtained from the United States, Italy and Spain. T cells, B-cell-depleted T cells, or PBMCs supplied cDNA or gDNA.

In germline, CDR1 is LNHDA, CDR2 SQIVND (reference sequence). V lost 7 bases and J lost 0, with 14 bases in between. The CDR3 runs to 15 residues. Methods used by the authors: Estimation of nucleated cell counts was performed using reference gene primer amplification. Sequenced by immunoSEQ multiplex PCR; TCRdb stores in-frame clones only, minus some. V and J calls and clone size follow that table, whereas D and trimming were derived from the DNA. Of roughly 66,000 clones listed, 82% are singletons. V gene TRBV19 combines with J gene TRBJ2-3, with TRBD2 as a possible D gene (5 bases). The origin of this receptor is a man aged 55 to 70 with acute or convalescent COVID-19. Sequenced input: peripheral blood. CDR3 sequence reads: CASNPSGRSTDTQYF. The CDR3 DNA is TGTGCCAGTAACCCCAGCGGACGTAGCACAGATACGCAGTATTTT.